This T cell receptor (beta chain) was captured in a study of T cells in Graves' hyperthyroidism and ophthalmopathy (dated by TCRdb to the late 2010s). For the wider study: Peripheral blood samples were taken at the time of initial diagnosis, prior to any treatment. To identify distinguishing TCR V-J signatures, a discovery cohort of 100 patients was used, comprising 43 with Graves' ophthalmopathy and some 60 with stable Graves' hyperthyroidism. Thyroid tissue and blood T-cell repertoires from about six Graves' hyperthyroidism patients were also compared in the study. Prospective prediction of ophthalmopathy was tested in an independent validation cohort consisting of 18 to 20 hyperthyroidism patients and approximately 16 patients who later progressed to ophthalmopathy. The paper reports TCR Vbeta CDR3 sequencing of approximately 130 peripheral blood samples: approximately 41 ophthalmopathy, over 70 hyperthyroidism and approximately 17 progressor patients. The 100 discovery patients were divided at random into training and test sets in a 7:3 ratio. After blood sampling, hyperthyroidism patients were treated with methimazole at a starting dose of 30 mg daily, and ophthalmopathy patients were treated with high-dose intravenous methylprednisolone.

The CDR3 goes from the cysteine to the phenylalanine over 13 residues. The kept DNA is CDR3 alone, 39 bases in frame from the first base. V gives up 3 bases and J gives up 4 bases, and the segment between their germline ends measures 7 bases. CDR1 and CDR2 are read off the germline V gene as MNHNS and SASEGT. General study outcomes and caveats: In validation, progression to ophthalmopathy was predicted by the model with 55% to 71% sensitivity and 72.22% specificity, a median of approximately 7.1 months before onset. Ophthalmopathy was separated from stable hyperthyroidism by a 13 V-J signature model, with 85% to 90% sensitivity and roughly 84% specificity obtained in cross-validation and 80%/75% obtained in testing. No statistical method was used to set the sample size in advance, and investigators knew the group allocation. Blood samples also contained most of the expanded thyroid clonotypes (frequency above 0.001), which suggests that blood repertoires may reflect thyroid immune responses.

The TCR beta CDR3 regions were amplified from the RNA transcripts. The TCR CDR3 was subjected to a first round of RT-PCR using the HTBI primer set and the Qiagen OneStep RT-PCR kit. Libraries were constructed in a second round of multiplex PCR, after which size selection and purification were carried out. Paired-end sequencing of the libraries was performed with 100 bp reads on an Illumina HiSeq2000. Per the source publication's procedure: SOAPnuke was used to process the raw data, with reads discarded if the reads contained adapters or uncalled bases, had a mean Phred below 15, or lacked an exact constant-primer or identifier match. COPE v1.2.5 was used to merge high-quality paired reads, and clonotypes were defined as unique nucleotide sequences. MiTCR v1.1 was used to align clonotypes to the IMGT TRBV, TRBD and TRBJ reference segments. Analysis was restricted to V-J combinations with a frequency above 0.0001, which covered 99% to 99.2% of repertoires. The TCS score was defined as F50 (clonal expansion) divided by E x V (chaos), with BLOSUM62-based TCRdist calculated between CDR3 peptides within each V-J. Welch's t-statistics and random forest reduced just over 500 V-J features to about 12, which were used in a naive Bayes classifier (R e1071). Using fastp trimming at Q25 and MiXCR clonotype assembly, TCRdb reanalyzed the public sequencing data and kept in-frame beta chains. Rows with a matching CDR3 protein are joined into one entry that keeps the most common DNA and genes. The authors' filters were not applied to this entry. The sample table contains about 400,000 distinct CDR3 sequences; only one count was recorded for around 15% of them. The top ten clonotypes cover around 28% of the sample.

About this clonotype itself: Its antigen remains undetermined. No base quality information exists; no much larger clone differs at one position.

Ophthalmopathy patients had moderately to severely active disease, with a Clinical Activity Score of 3 or more, a NOSPECS grade of 4 or more, and a disease duration of less than 3 months. The study excluded patients with uncontrolled infections, other autoimmune diseases, pregnancy or lactation. Diagnoses were based on clinical symptoms, serum thyroxine and TRAb, thyroid ultrasound and orbital computed tomography. PBMCs were isolated from 7.5 to 10 ml of fresh peripheral blood by Ficoll-Paque density gradient centrifugation. Total RNA was extracted with Trizol reagent, and quality was checked on an Agilent 2100 Bioanalyzer.

This receptor was obtained from a man over 45 with Graves' ophthalmopathy. The rearrangement joined TRBV6-1 to TRBJ1-5; no D gene can be assigned with confidence. Material: blood. The DNA is TGTGCCAGCAGTGACTACGAGAATCAGCCCCAGCATTTT. Its protein reads: CASSDYENQPQHF.